The entry below describes one T cell receptor beta chain. Its target is unknown. Authors of the study amplified TCR beta CDR3 regions from RNA transcripts. The HTBI primer set was used in a first-round RT-PCR of the TCR CDR3. Using its own MiXCR run on the multiplex PCR reads, TCRdb lists one record per CDR3 protein. The table includes hundreds of thousands of distinct CDR3 sequences, approximately 13% detected once. Diagnostic assessment was based on clinical symptoms, serum thyroxine and TRAb, thyroid ultrasound and orbital computed tomography. The data originate from a study of T cells in Graves' hyperthyroidism and ophthalmopathy. Study details: Staff took peripheral blood when the initial diagnosis was made, before any treatment began. Study conclusions and caveats: Researchers found most expanded thyroid clonotypes above 0.001 in blood as well. A model using 13 V-J features told ophthalmopathy apart from stable hyperthyroidism.

V was cut by 4 bases and J by 0 bases, with 7 bases left in between. This CDR3 has 12 amino acids. In germline, CDR1 is SQVTM, CDR2 ANQGSEA. Source material: blood. The chain couples TRBV29-1 to TRBJ2-7; a weak D match, TRBD1 (5 bases). This clonotype was obtained from a woman in her twenties or thirties with Graves' hyperthyroidism. This chain's CDR3 is CSVVDSSYEQYF. DNA of the CDR3: TGCAGCGTTGTCGACAGCTCCTACGAGCAGTACTTC.